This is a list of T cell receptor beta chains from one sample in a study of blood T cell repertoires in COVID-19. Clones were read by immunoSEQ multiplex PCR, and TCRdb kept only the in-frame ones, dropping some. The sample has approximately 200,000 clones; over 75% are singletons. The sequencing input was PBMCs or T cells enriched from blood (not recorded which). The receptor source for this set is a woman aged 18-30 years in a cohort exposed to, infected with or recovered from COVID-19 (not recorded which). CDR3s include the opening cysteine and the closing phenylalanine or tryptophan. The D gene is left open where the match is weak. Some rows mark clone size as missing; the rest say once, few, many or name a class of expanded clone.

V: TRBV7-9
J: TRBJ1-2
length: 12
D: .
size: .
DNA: TGTGCAACCTCCGGGAGCTTCTATGGCTACACCTTC
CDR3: CATSGSFYGYTF

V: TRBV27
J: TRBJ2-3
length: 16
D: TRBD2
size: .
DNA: TGTGCCAGCAGTTCCCTAGCGGGGGGGTACACAGATACGCAGTATTTT
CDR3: CASSSLAGGYTDTQYF

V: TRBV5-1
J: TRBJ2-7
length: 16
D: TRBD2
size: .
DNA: TGCGCCAGCAGCGGGGGACTAGCGGGGATACCCTACGAGCAGTACTTC
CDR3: CASSGGLAGIPYEQYF

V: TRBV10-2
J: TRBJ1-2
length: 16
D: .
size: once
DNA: TGCGCCAGCAGCGATACTCCTTTTGAGGGATTATATGGCTACACCTTC
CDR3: CASSDTPFEGLYGYTF

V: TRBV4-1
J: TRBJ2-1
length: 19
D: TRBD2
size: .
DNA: TGCGCCAGCAGCCAAGATTACCCTGTAGCGGGGGCCTCCTACAATGAGCAGTTCTTC
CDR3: CASSQDYPVAGASYNEQFF

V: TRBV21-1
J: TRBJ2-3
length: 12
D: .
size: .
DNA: TGTGCCAGCATCCCGGCGGGAGATACGCAGTATTTT
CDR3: CASIPAGDTQYF

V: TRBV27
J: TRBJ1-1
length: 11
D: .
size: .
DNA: TGTGCCAGCAGTTCTCGGACTGAAGCTTTCTTT
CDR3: CASSSRTEAFF

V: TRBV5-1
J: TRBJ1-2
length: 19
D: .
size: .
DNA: TGCGCCAGCAGCTTGCTTTCCCTCCTGGACAGCATCACGAGGGATGGCTACACCTTC
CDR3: CASSLLSLLDSITRDGYTF

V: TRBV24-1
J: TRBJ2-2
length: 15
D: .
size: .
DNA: TGTGCCACCAGTGCCGGACAGCTGAATTCCGGGGAGCTGTTTTTT
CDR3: CATSAGQLNSGELFF

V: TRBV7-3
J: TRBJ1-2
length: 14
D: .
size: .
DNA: TGTGCCAGCAGCCCGGAACCGGGAGGGGATGGCTACACCTTC
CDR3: CASSPEPGGDGYTF

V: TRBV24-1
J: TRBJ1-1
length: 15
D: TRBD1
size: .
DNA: TGTGCCACCAGAGCAGGGACAGCTGGAAACACTGAAGCTTTCTTT
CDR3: CATRAGTAGNTEAFF

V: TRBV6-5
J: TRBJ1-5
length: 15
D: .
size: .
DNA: TGTGCCAGCAGGCCGACGGACAATAGCAATCAGCCCCAGCATTTT
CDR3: CASRPTDNSNQPQHF

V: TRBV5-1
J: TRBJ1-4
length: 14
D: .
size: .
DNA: TGCGCCTCACGTAGGGGCGCAGGTAATGAAAAACTGTTTTTT
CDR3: CASRRGAGNEKLFF

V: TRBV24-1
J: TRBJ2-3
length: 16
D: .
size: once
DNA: TGTGCCACCAGTGATTTTGGCAGGGCCGGCACAGATACGCAGTATTTT
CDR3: CATSDFGRAGTDTQYF

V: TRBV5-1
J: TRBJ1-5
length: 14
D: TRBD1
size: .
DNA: TGCGCCAGCAGCTTGGACAGGGGAAGTCAGCCCCAGCATTTT
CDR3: CASSLDRGSQPQHF

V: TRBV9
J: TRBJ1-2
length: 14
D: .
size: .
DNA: TGTGCCAGCAGCCCTTCGGGGTCTCCATTAGGCTACACCTTC
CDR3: CASSPSGSPLGYTF

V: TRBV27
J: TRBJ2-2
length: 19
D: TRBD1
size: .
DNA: TGTGCCAGCAGTTTACGTCGTTGGGGGGGACAGGGGGACGTCGGGGAGCTGTTTTTT
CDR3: CASSLRRWGGQGDVGELFF

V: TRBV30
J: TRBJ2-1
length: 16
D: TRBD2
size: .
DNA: TGTGCCTGGACCTCTACCCCGACTAGCGGTTACAATGAGCAGTTCTTC
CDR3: CAWTSTPTSGYNEQFF

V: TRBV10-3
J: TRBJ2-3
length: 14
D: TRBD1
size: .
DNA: TGTGCCATCAGTGACCAGGGGGACACAGATACGCAGTATTTT
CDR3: CAISDQGDTDTQYF

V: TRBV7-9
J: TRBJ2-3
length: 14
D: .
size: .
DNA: TGTGCCAGCAGCTGGTCGACTAGTTCAGATACGCAGTATTTT
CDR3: CASSWSTSSDTQYF

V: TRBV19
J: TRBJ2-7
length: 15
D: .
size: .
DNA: TGTGCCAGTAGTATAGTCCCGGGGACAATCTACGAGCAGTACTTC
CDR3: CASSIVPGTIYEQYF

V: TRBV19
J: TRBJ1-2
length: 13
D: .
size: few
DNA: TGTGCCACGCAGCGGCGGGGAAACTATGGCTACACCTTC
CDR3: CATQRRGNYGYTF